The text below deals with one T cell receptor (beta chain). This clonotype is considered medium-sized (0.01 to 0.1%). Its binding antigen is unknown. No much larger clone is present one base from it, and per-base qualities are unavailable. This specimen's time point label, per the study, means: sample taken at primary tumor resection. Donors were some 70 patients with early-stage, untreated non-small cell lung cancer from the lung TRACERx cohort. TCR sequencing used whole RNA extracted from tumor and nontumor lung tissue, or from cryopreserved PBMC samples, without cell sorting. Only patients with enough RNA available from two or more tumor regions were chosen for TCR sequencing. Before selection, tumor and adjacent nontumor lung specimens were reviewed by a lung pathologist. Library preparation employed 5' RACE. Sequencing took place on a NextSeq 500. The TCR library protocol attached a unique molecular identifier to each TCR cDNA molecule to allow correction of PCR and sequencing errors. On the authors' methods: Decombinator tools were used for TCR identification, UMI-based error correction and CDR3 extraction. Expanded TCRs were defined as those above a frequency of 2 per 1,000, corresponding to the top 1% of the tumor frequency distribution. Expanded tumor TCRs statistically deemed absent (corrected P<0.05) from at least one tumor region were classed as regional, and all other expanded tumor TCRs were classed as ubiquitous. Rényi diversity was computed with the R vegan package after subsampling each repertoire 100 times to 5,000 TCRs. CDR3 similarity networks were built from amino acid triplet string-kernel similarity, with CDR3s being connected when pairwise similarity was above 0.82. In-frame beta chains were kept once TCRdb had trimmed the public reads at Q25 with fastp and called clones with MiXCR. All rows with the same CDR3 protein become a single entry with the most common DNA and genes. Clone size and V and J calls follow TCRdb, not the original study. This sample has 8,000 to 9,500 distinct CDR3 sequences in its table, and 6.5% to 9% of those were observed once. The ten largest clones capture roughly 7.9% of the sample.

The record originates from a study of spatial heterogeneity in lung cancer (dated 2019 in TCRdb). As for the study more broadly: Beta-chain transcripts were consistently detected in greater numbers than alpha-chain transcripts, which likely reflected higher beta-chain transcript abundance. Both alpha and beta chains were TCR-sequenced in samples taken at surgery, namely 220 tumor regions, approximately 66 matched nontumor lung samples and 45 to 60 PBMC samples. TCR alpha and beta repertoires were quantitatively compared across multiple tumor regions, matched nontumor lung and blood in non-small cell lung cancer. In the raw uncorrected reads, each unique combination of TCR and UMI appeared more than ten times on average. In tumor regions, TCR transcript counts showed a strong correlation with a T cell transcriptional module score from matched bulk RNA-seq. Nonsynonymous mutation counts, determined by whole-exome sequencing of tumor tissue, were related to features of the TCR repertoire.

General conclusions and limits of the study: A correlation was observed between the number of expanded intratumoral alpha and beta TCRs and the tumor nonsynonymous mutation count. Additional single-cell paired TCR alpha and beta sequencing was considered necessary to confirm, at a functional level, the hypothesis that regional TCRs recognize regional mutations. Counts of ubiquitous and regional expanded TCRs were found to correlate with counts of ubiquitous and regional nonsynonymous mutations, respectively. TCR-seq coverage of tumor T cells was estimated at only around 7% for alpha chains and 13% for beta chains.

The germline ends are 12 bases apart after V is trimmed by 3 bases and J by 4 bases. The CDR3 goes from the cysteine to the phenylalanine over 14 residues. The read is trimmed to its CDR3 DNA, 42 bases read in frame from base 1. The germline V gene supplies CDR1 ENHRY and CDR2 SYGVKD. The chain links TRBV10-3 with TRBJ1-2, and possibly TRBD1, on 6 matching bases. The receptor was derived from a male donor with early-stage non-small cell lung cancer. Material: lung tumor tissue, obtained at surgery. The nucleotide sequence is given as TGTGCCATCAGTGAACAGGGCGGGAGCTATGGCTACACCTTC. The translation is CAISEQGGSYGYTF.